The rows below give T cell receptor beta chains drawn from one sample of a study of T-cell memory formation after mild COVID-19. TCRdb reprocessed the 5' RACE reads via MiXCR and lists one record per CDR3 protein. The repertoire holds 400,000 to 500,000 distinct CDR3 sequences, with roughly 20% as singletons. Input material: PBMCs or a T cell subset sorted from them (not recorded which). The source of these receptors is an adult woman who had mild COVID-19 (a few samples of this study predate the infection). Cell type and time point are not known. The CDR3 runs from the conserved cysteine through the conserved F or W. Each record gives: D gene, J gene, clone size, V gene, CDR3 protein, CDR3 DNA. The D gene is left open where the match is weak. The listing skips clone size in some rows; elsewhere it reads once, few, many or a size class.

d_gene: TRBD2; j_gene: TRBJ2-5; abundance: many; v_gene: TRBV20-1; CDR3aa: CSAKTSGGALETQYF; CDR3nt: TGCAGTGCTAAGACTAGCGGGGGGGCCTTGGAGACCCAGTACTTC
d_gene: .; j_gene: TRBJ2-5; abundance: few; v_gene: TRBV9; CDR3aa: CASGGQRLQETQYF; CDR3nt: TGTGCCAGCGGGGGGCAGAGGTTACAAGAGACCCAGTACTTC
d_gene: .; j_gene: TRBJ1-2; abundance: .; v_gene: TRBV12-3/TRBV12-4; CDR3aa: CASSSDYSTNYGYTF; CDR3nt: TGTGCCAGCAGCTCGGATTACTCCACCAACTATGGCTACACCTTC
d_gene: TRBD1; j_gene: TRBJ2-5; abundance: .; v_gene: TRBV4-3; CDR3aa: CASSQGDRASETQYF; CDR3nt: TGCGCCAGCAGCCAAGGAGACAGGGCCAGCGAGACCCAGTACTTC
d_gene: TRBD1; j_gene: TRBJ2-5; abundance: few; v_gene: TRBV10-3; CDR3aa: CAISDWTGGQETQYF; CDR3nt: TGTGCCATCAGTGATTGGACAGGAGGCCAAGAGACCCAGTACTTC
d_gene: .; j_gene: TRBJ1-2; abundance: few; v_gene: TRBV12-3/TRBV12-4; CDR3aa: CASSLGAQGIYGYTF; CDR3nt: TGTGCCAGCAGTTTGGGGGCTCAGGGGATCTATGGCTACACCTTC
d_gene: .; j_gene: TRBJ1-2; abundance: few; v_gene: TRBV20-1; CDR3aa: CSATPLGAYGYTF; CDR3nt: TGCAGTGCCACCCCCCTGGGTGCCTATGGCTACACCTTC
d_gene: .; j_gene: TRBJ1-4; abundance: .; v_gene: TRBV5-1; CDR3aa: CASRPGQQNEKLFF; CDR3nt: TGCGCCAGCAGGCCGGGACAACAGAATGAAAAACTGTTTTTT
d_gene: TRBD1; j_gene: TRBJ1-1; abundance: few; v_gene: TRBV7-2; CDR3aa: CASSDPTGGRPEAFF; CDR3nt: TGTGCCAGCAGCGACCCGACAGGGGGTAGGCCTGAAGCTTTCTTT
d_gene: TRBD1; j_gene: TRBJ1-5; abundance: few; v_gene: TRBV30; CDR3aa: CAWNGQGSGQPQHF; CDR3nt: TGTGCCTGGAACGGACAGGGTTCGGGGCAGCCCCAGCATTTT
d_gene: TRBD1; j_gene: TRBJ2-2; abundance: .; v_gene: TRBV9; CDR3aa: CASSRTGSNTGELFF; CDR3nt: TGTGCCAGCAGCCGGACAGGGAGTAACACCGGGGAGCTGTTTTTT